The 30 T cell receptor beta chains below all came from one sample that was sequenced in a study of Ad26.COV2.S vaccination and SARS-CoV-2 variants. Sequencing was performed with immunoSEQ multiplex PCR; in TCRdb, only in-frame clones are kept and a portion is missing. The data hold some 350,000 clones, with approximately 84% observed a single time. As for treatment: 19 received Ad26.COV2.S at low or high dose, single or two shots; about 5 received placebo; per-sample allocation not given. Day 63 after the first vaccine or placebo injection was the time point for sampling. Sequences were derived from peripheral blood, sampled in a trial of Ad26.COV2.S vaccine versus placebo. All receptors come from a person aged 18-65 years who received the Ad26.COV2.S COVID-19 vaccine or a placebo.

This clone was seen once. The gene calls are TRBV11-2 and TRBJ1-4, with D hard to call. Trimming removed 6 bases from V and 3 bases from J, with 17 bases in between. Per germline, CDR1 SGHAT and CDR2 FQNNGV. The CDR3 spans 16 residues. CDR3 protein: CASSNNGNRANEKLFF. The CDR3 region has the DNA TGTGCCAGCAGTAATAATGGGAATAGGGCTAATGAAAAACTGTTTTTT.

This clone showed up just a few times. This CDR3 reads CASSQVPSGISTDTQYF. CDR3 nucleotides: TGTGCCAGCAGCCAAGTACCTAGCGGGATTAGCACAGATACGCAGTATTTT. This chain uses TRBV14 with TRBJ2-3, with 9 bases that match TRBD2. This CDR3 is built from 17 residues. Per the germline V gene, CDR1 is SGHDN and CDR2 is FVKESK. The J segment lost 0 bases and the V segment lost 1 base, leaving 5 bases of the junction unmatched.

The chain links TRBV5-1 to TRBJ2-7; D is uncertain. The CDR3 spans 13 residues. V lost 0 bases and J lost 4, with 8 bases in between. The germline CDR1 and CDR2 sequences are SGHRS and YFSETQ. CDR3 amino acids: CASSLALGYEQYF. For the CDR3, the DNA is TGCGCCAGCAGCTTGGCCTTAGGGTACGAGCAGTACTTC.

In this sample, this clone turned up once. The V gene is TRBV24-1, the J gene TRBJ2-7; 7 nucleotides align to TRBD1. The CDR3 is made up of 13 amino acids. Germline CDR1 and CDR2: KGHDR and SFDVKD. The V and J ends lost 7 bases and 3 bases, in that order; junction bases with no gene match: 5. In DNA, the CDR3 is TGTGCCACCAGGGGACAGTTTTACTACGAGCAGTACTTC. This translates into CATRGQFYYEQYF.

The V and J genes are TRBV4-1 and TRBJ1-2, with D possibly being TRBD1 (6 bases). V was pared by 1 base and J by 0 bases, with 15 bases between. This CDR3 comprises 17 residues. The germline V gene has CDR1 MGHRA and CDR2 YSYEKL. The CDR3 DNA reads TGCGCCAGCAGCCAAGCCTCGCTGGCAGGGGCTAACTATGGCTACACCTTC. It yields the protein CASSQASLAGANYGYTF.

V gene TRBV7-6 combines with J gene TRBJ2-7; the match to TRBD2 covers 8 bases. Per the germline V gene, CDR1 is SGHVS and CDR2 is FNYEAQ. V lost 1 base to trimming and J lost 6 bases; unmatched junction nucleotides: 8. This CDR3 is 15 amino acids long. CDR3 sequence: CASSLEAGGRPEQYF. The CDR3 DNA reads TGTGCCAGCAGCTTAGAGGCGGGAGGCCGCCCCGAGCAGTACTTC.

The rearrangement links TRBV11-2 to TRBJ2-7; D tentatively fits TRBD1 or TRBD2 (7 bases each). CDR1 is SGHAT, CDR2 FQNNGV, per germline. Trimming took 5 bases from V and 2 from J, leaving 13 bases between them. CDR3 length: 14 amino acids. CDR3 protein: CASSTSGGAYEQYF. In DNA, the CDR3 is TGTGCCAGCAGCACCTCAGGGGGGGCCTACGAGCAGTACTTC. Full variable domain (missing parts from reference TRBV11-2 and TRBJ2-7): EAGVAQSPRYKIIEKRQSVAFWCNPISGHATLYWYQQILGQGPKLLIQFQNNGVVDDSQLPKDRFSAERLKGVDSTLKIQPAKLEDSAVYLCASSTSGGAYEQYFGPGTRLTVT.

This chain joins TRBV20-1 and TRBJ2-1; D remains ambiguous. Germline V gives CDR1 DFQATT, CDR2 SNEGSKA (reference sequence). V dropped 3 bases and J dropped 0 bases, with 6 bases sitting between them. The CDR3 spans 13 residues. CDR3: CSASSTSYNEQFF. In DNA, the CDR3 is TGCAGTGCTAGTTCCACCTCCTACAATGAGCAGTTCTTC.

This rearrangement joins TRBV4-3 to TRBJ2-1; 10 bases fit TRBD2. There are 15 residues in the CDR3. Trimming removed 5 bases from V and 2 bases from J; junction bases left unmatched: 3. Germline values: CDR1 LGHNA, CDR2 YSLEER. CDR3 protein: CASSSLAGPYNEQFF. CDR3 DNA: TGCGCCAGCAGCTCACTAGCGGGGCCCTACAATGAGCAGTTCTTC.

The rearrangement joins TRBV12-5 to TRBJ1-3; D may be TRBD1 (5 bases). Germline V CDR1 and CDR2: LGHNT, FRNRAP. The CDR3 runs 15 residues. The ends were cut back, 8 bases at V and 0 bases at J, with 14 bases in the middle. The CDR3 reads CASSDRGGSGNTIYF. For the CDR3, the DNA is TGTGCTAGTAGTGACCGGGGGGGCTCTGGAAACACCATATATTTT.

This sequence joins TRBV30 and TRBJ1-5, with D perhaps TRBD1 (6 bases). The V gene lost 2 bases and the J gene lost 7 bases, with 18 bases spanning the gap. The germline V gene has CDR1 GTSNPN and CDR2 SVGIG (reference sequence). The CDR3 length is 15 residues. CDR3 in amino acids: CAWSPQGYSRQPQHF. CDR3 DNA sequence: TGTGCCTGGAGTCCACAGGGCTATTCGAGGCAGCCCCAGCATTTT.

The chain joins TRBV18 to TRBJ1-5; 7 nucleotides align to TRBD1. The CDR3 sequence is 15 residues long. Germline V gene lookup returns CDR1 KGHSH and CDR2 LQKENI. Trimming removed 4 bases from V and 5 bases from J; junction bases left unmatched: 8. The CDR3 region has the DNA TGTGCCAGCTCACTCCCAGGGGGTTTGTATCAGCCCCAGCATTTT. Translation gives CASSLPGGLYQPQHF.

The chain has TRBV27 and TRBJ1-4, with D maybe TRBD1 (5 bases). The V end was cut by 5 bases, the J end by 8 bases, with 15 bases between. This CDR3 contains 14 residues. The germline gives CDR1 MNHEY, CDR2 SMNVEV (reference sequence). DNA for the CDR3: TGTGCCAGCAGTCCTTGGGGGGGTGACGAAAAACTGTTTTTT. Amino acids: CASSPWGGDEKLFF.

V is TRBV24-1 and J is TRBJ2-1; TRBD2 matches at 14 bases. The CDR3 has 20 amino acids. CDR1 is KGHDR and CDR2 is SFDVKD in the germline V gene. Germline trimming cut 1 base from V and 0 bases from J; bases unmatched to any gene: 7. The CDR3 DNA is TGTGCCACCAGTGATTTCGGGGGACTAGCGGGAGAGGGCTCCTACAATGAGCAGTTCTTC. Translation gives CATSDFGGLAGEGSYNEQFF.

The rearrangement links TRBV18 to TRBJ1-3; a possible D gene is TRBD1 (6 bases). Per the germline V gene, CDR1 is KGHSH and CDR2 is LQKENI. V was trimmed by 6 bases and J by 0 bases, leaving 18 bases between them. The CDR3 runs to 17 residues. DNA for the CDR3: TGTGCCAGCTCCCTGAAACAGGGTATCCTCTCTGGAAACACCATATATTTT. Protein: CASSLKQGILSGNTIYF. Combining the CDR3 with reference TRBV18 and TRBJ1-3 gives the whole variable domain NAGVMQNPRHLVRRRGQEARLRCSPMKGHSHVYWYRQLPEEGLKFMVYLQKENIIDESGMPKERFSAEFPKEGPSILRIQQVVRGDSAAYFCASSLKQGILSGNTIYFGEGSWLTVV.

The chain recombines TRBV15 with TRBJ2-5; TRBD2 agrees at 9 bases. CDR1 and CDR2 (germline): LNHNV, YYDKDF (reference sequence). V was pared by 1 base and J by 2 bases, with 8 bases of the junction left unmatched. The CDR3 is 17 amino acids. In nucleotides, the CDR3 is TGTGCCACCAGCAGAGCTGGGCTAGCGGGGCGTCAAGAGACCCAGTACTTC. Encoded protein: CATSRAGLAGRQETQYF.

The chain couples TRBV2 to TRBJ2-4, with TRBD2 identical over 12 bases. The CDR3 runs 19 residues. Germline V lookup: CDR1 SNHLY, CDR2 FYNNEI. The V segment lost 2 bases and the J segment 0 bases; nucleotides outside the gene matches: 8. This CDR3 reads CASSERLAGEEVAKNIQYF. The CDR3, as DNA: TGTGCCAGCAGTGAACGACTAGCGGGAGAGGAGGTAGCCAAAAACATTCAGTACTTC. Together with reference TRBV2 and TRBJ2-4, the CDR3 gives the full variable domain: EPEVTQTPSHQVTQMGQEVILRCVPISNHLYFYWYRQILGQKVEFLVSFYNNEISEKSEIFDDQFSVERPDGSNFTLKIRSTKLEDSAMYFCASSERLAGEEVAKNIQYFGAGTRLSVL.

This clone was detected a few times. The genes are TRBV7-2 and TRBJ2-5; TRBD2 matches 13 bases. The CDR3 runs 16 residues. The trim removed 6 bases at V and 2 bases at J, leaving 6 bases unmatched. Germline lookup yields CDR1 SGHTA and CDR2 FQGNSA. CDR3: CASSSTSGRPQETQYF. CDR3 DNA sequence: TGTGCCAGCAGTTCGACTAGCGGGAGGCCTCAAGAGACCCAGTACTTC.

The V and J genes are TRBV11-2 and TRBJ2-7, with 11 bases aligning to TRBD2. V lost 3 bases and J lost 7; bases outside the gene matches: 5. The CDR3 contains 14 residues. Germline V gene lookup returns CDR1 SGHAT and CDR2 FQNNGV. CDR3 in DNA: TGTGCCAGCAGCTTTAGCGGGGGGGGTGAAGAGCAGTACTTC. Translating it yields CASSFSGGGEEQYF.

The chain couples TRBV29-1 to TRBJ2-7, with D possibly matching TRBD2 (7 bases). Germline CDR1 SQVTM, CDR2 ANQGSEA. This CDR3 is 16 amino acids long. V shed 0 bases and J shed 0 bases, with 15 bases lying between them. The CDR3 nucleotides are TGCAGCGTTGAAGATTGGGGGGGGCAAGGCTCCTACGAGCAGTACTTC. Its translation: CSVEDWGGQGSYEQYF.

The chain's CDR3 is CASSGLAGSYNEQFF. CDR3 bases: TGTGCCAGTAGCGGACTAGCGGGGTCCTACAATGAGCAGTTCTTC. The J gene is TRBJ2-1, the V gene TRBV19, with 12 bases fitting TRBD2. Germline V gene data show CDR1 as LNHDA and CDR2 as SQIVND (reference sequence). The CDR3 loop spans 15 amino acids. V lost 6 bases and J lost 1; bases outside the gene matches: 1. The whole variable domain, filled in from reference TRBV19 and TRBJ2-1, reads DGGITQSPKYLFRKEGQNVTLSCEQNLNHDAMYWYRQDPGQGLRLIYYSQIVNDFQKGDIAEGYSVSREKKESFPLTVTSAQKNPTAFYLCASSGLAGSYNEQFFGPGTRLTVL.

The chain recombines TRBV18 with TRBJ1-4, with 8 bases lining up with TRBD1. CDR1 and CDR2 (germline): KGHSH, LQKENI. The CDR3 has 18 residues. After removal of 3 bases from V and 0 bases from J, the junction contained 9 bases not matched to a gene. The CDR3 is CASSPQGGQDATNEKLFF. CDR3 nucleotide sequence: TGTGCCAGCTCACCCCAGGGGGGACAGGACGCAACTAATGAAAAACTGTTTTTT.

This chain connects TRBV5-4 to TRBJ2-1; tentative D call: TRBD1 (5 bases). Germline values: CDR1 SGHNT, CDR2 YYREEE (reference sequence). The CDR3 covers 16 residues. V was clipped by 3 bases and J by 4 bases, with 17 bases between them. The CDR3 DNA is TGTGCCAGCAGCTCTACAGGATTCGCTGGTTACAATGAGCAGTTCTTC. This sequence encodes CASSSTGFAGYNEQFF.

J is TRBJ1-4 and V is TRBV6-5; D is undetermined. V was cut by 5 bases and J by 8 bases, with 15 bases left in between. The V gene's germline CDR1 is MNHEY and CDR2 SVGAGI. The CDR3 loop spans 14 amino acids. The CDR3: CASSPNGRGEKLFF. The CDR3 nucleotides read TGTGCCAGCAGTCCCAATGGACGCGGAGAAAAACTGTTTTTT.

The chain joins TRBV7-7 to TRBJ2-1, with 10 bases aligning to TRBD2. This CDR3 comprises 15 residues. The junction had 8 bases not matched to a gene; V was cut back by 4 bases and J by 8 bases. Germline CDR1 and CDR2: SSHAT and FNYEAQ (reference sequence). The CDR3 sequence is CASSSGSSGSDEQFF. The CDR3 DNA sequence: TGTGCCAGCAGCTCAGGGTCTAGCGGGAGCGATGAGCAGTTCTTC.

This chain joins TRBV4-1 and TRBJ1-1; TRBD1 agrees at 7 bases. Trimming removed 0 bases from V and 5 bases from J; junction bases left unmatched: 9. Germline loops: CDR1 MGHRA, CDR2 YSYEKL. The CDR3 is 16 residues long. The CDR3 DNA reads TGCGCCAGCAGCCAAGAGATGGCAGGGGGGTGGACTGAAGCTTTCTTT. This translates into CASSQEMAGGWTEAFF.

This clone was seen more than once but under ten times. The V gene is TRBV7-8, the J gene TRBJ2-2; D unresolved. CDR1 and CDR2 from the germline V gene are SGHVS and FQNEAQ. Trimming took 5 bases from V and 4 from J, leaving 8 bases between them. The CDR3 totals 13 residues. CDR3 nucleotides: TGTGCCAGCAGCAGCAGGTTCACCGGGGAGCTGTTTTTT. Translated: CASSSRFTGELFF.

V is TRBV2 and J is TRBJ1-5; a weak D match, TRBD1 (6 bases). Per the germline V gene, CDR1 is SNHLY and CDR2 is FYNNEI. The CDR3 extends over 14 amino acids. V lost 7 bases to trimming and J lost 6 bases, with 16 bases between them. CDR3 amino acids: CASTYTKQGQPQHF. CDR3 DNA: TGTGCCAGCACTTATACCAAACAGGGTCAGCCCCAGCATTTT.

In its sample, this clone was seen once. This chain joins TRBV21-1 and TRBJ2-2; the DNA was not compared with TRBD2, the D call given in the table. TRBV21-1 represents a pseudogene. CDR3 length: 19 amino acids. This CDR3 reads CASSKTRESRTSVTGELFF. The CDR3 bases are TGTGCCAGCAGCAAAACCCGGGAGAGCCGGACTAGCGTCACCGGGGAGCTGTTTTTT.

The chain uses TRBV12-3 or TRBV12-4 and TRBJ1-1; D remains ambiguous. This CDR3 has 12 residues. V was trimmed by 5 bases and J by 7 bases, leaving 11 bases between them. CDR3 region: CASSPDGFEAFF. Here the CDR3 DNA reads TGTGCCAGCAGTCCGGACGGGTTTGAAGCTTTCTTT.